Included here is one T cell receptor beta chain sequence, with context. These data are taken from a study of blood T cell repertoires in COVID-19. TCRdb keeps only in-frame clones here, not all; method: immunoSEQ multiplex PCR. The data hold 100,000 or so clones, with 85% to 95% observed a single time. Material: peripheral blood. The source is a woman in her sixties or seventies with active COVID-19.

Written as DNA, the CDR3 is TGTGCCAGCAGTCCAGGGGCCGACAATGAGCAGTTCTTC. Protein product: CASSPGADNEQFF. The rearrangement links TRBV27 to TRBJ2-1, with a possible D match to TRBD1 (6 bases). V lost 5 bases to trimming and J lost 5 bases, with 10 bases between them. The CDR3 runs to 13 residues. CDR1 and CDR2 (germline): MNHEY, SMNVEV (reference sequence).